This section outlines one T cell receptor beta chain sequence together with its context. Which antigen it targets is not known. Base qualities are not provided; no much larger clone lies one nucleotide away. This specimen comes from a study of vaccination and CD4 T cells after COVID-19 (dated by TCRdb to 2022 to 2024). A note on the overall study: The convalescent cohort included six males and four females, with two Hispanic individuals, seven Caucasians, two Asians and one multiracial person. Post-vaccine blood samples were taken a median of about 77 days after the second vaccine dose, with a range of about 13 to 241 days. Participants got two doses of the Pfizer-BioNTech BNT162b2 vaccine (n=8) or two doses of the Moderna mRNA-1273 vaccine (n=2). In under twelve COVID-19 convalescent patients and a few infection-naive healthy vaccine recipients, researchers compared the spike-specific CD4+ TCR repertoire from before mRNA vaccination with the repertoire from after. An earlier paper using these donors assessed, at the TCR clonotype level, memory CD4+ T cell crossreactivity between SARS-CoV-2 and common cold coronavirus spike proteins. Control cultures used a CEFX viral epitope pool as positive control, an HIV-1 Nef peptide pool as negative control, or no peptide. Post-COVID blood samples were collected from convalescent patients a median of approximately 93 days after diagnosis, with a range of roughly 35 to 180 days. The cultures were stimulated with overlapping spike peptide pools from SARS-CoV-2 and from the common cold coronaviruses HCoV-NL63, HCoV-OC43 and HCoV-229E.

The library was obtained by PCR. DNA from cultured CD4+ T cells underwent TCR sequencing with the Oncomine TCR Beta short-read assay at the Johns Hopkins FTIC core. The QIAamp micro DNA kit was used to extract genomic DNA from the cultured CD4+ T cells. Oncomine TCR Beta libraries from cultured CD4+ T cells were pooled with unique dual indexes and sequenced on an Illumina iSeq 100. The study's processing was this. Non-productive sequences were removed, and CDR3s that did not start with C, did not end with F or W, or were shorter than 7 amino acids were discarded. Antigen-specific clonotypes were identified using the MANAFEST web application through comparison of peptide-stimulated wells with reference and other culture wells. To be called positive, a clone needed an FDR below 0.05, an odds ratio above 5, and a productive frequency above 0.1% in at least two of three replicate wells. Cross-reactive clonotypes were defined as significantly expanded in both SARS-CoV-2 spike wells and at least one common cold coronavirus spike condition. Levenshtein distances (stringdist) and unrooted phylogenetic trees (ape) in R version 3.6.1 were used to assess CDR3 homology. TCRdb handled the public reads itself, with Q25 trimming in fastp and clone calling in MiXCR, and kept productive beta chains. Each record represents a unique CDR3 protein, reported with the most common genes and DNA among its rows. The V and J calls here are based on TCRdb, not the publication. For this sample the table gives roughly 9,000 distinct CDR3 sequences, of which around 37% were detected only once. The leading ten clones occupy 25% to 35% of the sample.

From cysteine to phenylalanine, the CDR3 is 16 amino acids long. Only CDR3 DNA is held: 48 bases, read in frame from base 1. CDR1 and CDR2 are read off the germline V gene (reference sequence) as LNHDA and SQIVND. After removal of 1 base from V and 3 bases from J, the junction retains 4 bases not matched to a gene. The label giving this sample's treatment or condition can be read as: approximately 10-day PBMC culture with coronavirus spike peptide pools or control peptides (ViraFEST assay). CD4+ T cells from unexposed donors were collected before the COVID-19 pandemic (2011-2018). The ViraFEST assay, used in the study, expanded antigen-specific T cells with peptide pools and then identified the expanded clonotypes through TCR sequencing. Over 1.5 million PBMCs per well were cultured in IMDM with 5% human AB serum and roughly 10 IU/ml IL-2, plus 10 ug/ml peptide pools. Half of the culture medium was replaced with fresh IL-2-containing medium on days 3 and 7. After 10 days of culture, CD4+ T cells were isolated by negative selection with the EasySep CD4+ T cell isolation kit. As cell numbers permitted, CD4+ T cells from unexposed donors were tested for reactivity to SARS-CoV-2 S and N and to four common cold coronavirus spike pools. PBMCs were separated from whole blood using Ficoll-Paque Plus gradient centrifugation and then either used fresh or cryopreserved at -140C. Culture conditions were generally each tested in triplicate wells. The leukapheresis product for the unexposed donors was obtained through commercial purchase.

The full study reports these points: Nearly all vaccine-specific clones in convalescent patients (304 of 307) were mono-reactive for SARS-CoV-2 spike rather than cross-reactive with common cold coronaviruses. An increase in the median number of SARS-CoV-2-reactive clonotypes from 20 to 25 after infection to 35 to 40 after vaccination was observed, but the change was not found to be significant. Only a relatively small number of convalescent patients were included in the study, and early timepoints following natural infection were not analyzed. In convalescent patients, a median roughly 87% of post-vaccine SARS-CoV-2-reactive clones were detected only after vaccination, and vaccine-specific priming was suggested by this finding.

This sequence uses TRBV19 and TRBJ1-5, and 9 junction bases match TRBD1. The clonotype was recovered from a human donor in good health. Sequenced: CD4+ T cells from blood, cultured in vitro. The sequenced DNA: TGTGCCAGTAGTATAGGGGACAGGGTAGACAATCAGCCCCAGCATTTT. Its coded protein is CASSIGDRVDNQPQHF.